Listed here are 28 T cell receptor beta chains from one sample, sequenced in a study of T-cell memory formation after mild COVID-19. TCRdb reprocessed the 5' RACE reads via MiXCR and lists one record per CDR3 protein. The repertoire has around 470,000 distinct CDR3 sequences, 20% of them found once; the top ten carry roughly 8.4%. The sample was PBMCs or a T cell subset sorted from them (not recorded which). The receptors here all came from an adult woman who had mild COVID-19 (a few samples of this study predate the infection). Cell type and time point are not known.

This clonotype has only a few counts. J is TRBJ2-1 and V is TRBV5-6; 8 bases are a match to TRBD2. Germline lookup yields CDR1 SGHDT and CDR2 YYEEEE. Unmatched junction bases numbered 6, after V lost 7 bases and J lost 9 bases. The CDR3 is 12 residues long. The CDR3 is CASGAGAAEQFF. The CDR3 coding sequence is TGTGCCAGCGGAGCGGGAGCGGCTGAGCAGTTCTTC.

This clonotype was seen at least ten times. The chain uses TRBV7-3 and TRBJ2-5, with 7 positions matching TRBD2. Germline V gives CDR1 SGHTA, CDR2 FQGTGA. V was pared by 3 bases and J by 5 bases, with 6 bases of the junction left unmatched. CDR3 length: 14 amino acids. The CDR3 bases are TGTGCCAGCAGCTTGGGGGGAGGGAGGGAGACCCAGTACTTC. Translated: CASSLGGGRETQYF. The full variable domain, with the rest looked up from reference TRBV7-3 and TRBJ2-5, is GAGVSQTPSNKVTEKGKYVELRCDPISGHTALYWYRQSLGQGPEFLIYFQGTGAADDSGLPNDRFFAVRPEGSVSTLKIQRTERGDSAVYLCASSLGGGRETQYFGPGTRLLVL.

The sample holds a few counts of this clonotype. This chain joins TRBV5-4 and TRBJ2-1; D is uncertain. The CDR3 is 14 residues long. Trimming cost V 2 bases and J 6 bases, with 12 bases left between them. Germline V gene data show CDR1 as SGHNT and CDR2 as YYREEE (reference sequence). CDR3 loop: CASSFGGPGNEQFF. The CDR3 region has the DNA TGTGCCAGCAGCTTCGGTGGCCCGGGCAATGAGCAGTTCTTC.

This chain links TRBV19 with TRBJ2-2; TRBD1 is a possible D gene (5 bases). This CDR3 comprises 15 residues. From germline, CDR1 is LNHDA and CDR2 SQIVND (reference sequence). The CDR3: CSSSDGAANTGELFF. The CDR3 nucleotides read TGTTCTAGTAGTGATGGGGCAGCGAACACCGGGGAGCTGTTTTTT.

This clonotype was observed a few times. V is TRBV4-3 and J is TRBJ2-7; D remains unclear. The CDR3 totals 14 residues. CDR1 is LGHNA and CDR2 is YSLEER in the germline V gene. Trimming cost V 0 bases and J 4 bases, with 10 bases left between them. CDR3 in amino acids: CASSQDRTNYEQYF. As DNA, the CDR3 is TGCGCCAGCAGCCAAGACCGAACCAATTACGAGCAGTACTTC.

This chain connects TRBV19 to TRBJ2-2; 12 bases match TRBD1. The V gene end was trimmed by 8 bases and the J gene end by 5 bases; junction bases not matched to a gene: 6. Looked up from germline, CDR1 is LNHDA and CDR2 is SQIVND (reference sequence). The CDR3 loop spans 15 amino acids. CDR3 in DNA: TGTGCCAGTCAGCGGGACAGGGGGCAAACCGGGGAGCTGTTTTTT. This gives the protein CASQRDRGQTGELFF.

A few counts support this clonotype. V is TRBV5-1 and J is TRBJ2-7; 7 bases fit TRBD2. V shed 0 bases and J 6 bases; nucleotides not matched to a gene: 6. There are 14 residues in the CDR3. CDR1 and CDR2 from the germline V gene are SGHRS and YFSETQ. CDR3 sequence: CASSLAGTKGEQYF. DNA of the CDR3: TGCGCCAGCAGCTTGGCTGGGACTAAGGGCGAGCAGTACTTC.

The gene calls are TRBV7-8 and TRBJ2-6; the D is unclear. V lost 5 bases and J lost 0, with 17 bases in between. The CDR3 is 18 amino acids. The germline CDR1 and CDR2 sequences are SGHVS and FQNEAQ. The CDR3 reads CASSPPRLWGSGANVLTF. The CDR3 DNA is TGTGCCAGCAGCCCCCCGAGGTTGTGGGGCTCTGGGGCCAACGTCCTGACTTTC.

This clonotype was seen a single time. The V call is TRBV4-1, the J call TRBJ1-2; the match to TRBD1 covers 8 bases. With 0 bases clipped from V and 4 bases from J, the junction kept 7 bases outside the gene matches. This CDR3 is 16 amino acids long. Germline CDR1 is MGHRA and CDR2 is YSYEKL. The CDR3 region is CASSQDHRGGSYGYTF. The CDR3 DNA reads TGCGCCAGCAGCCAAGACCACAGGGGGGGCTCCTATGGCTACACCTTC.

The CDR3 region is CATSRDVAGGVIQYF. The CDR3 region has the DNA TGTGCCACCAGCAGAGATGTAGCGGGGGGCGTCATTCAGTACTTC. The chain has TRBV15 and TRBJ2-4; 10 positions match TRBD2. V gave up 0 bases and J gave up 9 bases; unmatched junction bases: 5. Per the germline V gene, CDR1 is LNHNV and CDR2 is YYDKDF (reference sequence). There are 15 residues in the CDR3.

The rearrangement uses TRBV9 and TRBJ1-1; no firm D call. Deletions cut 0 bases from V and 5 bases from J, with 14 bases between. The CDR3 is 15 amino acids. Germline loops: CDR1 SGDLS, CDR2 YYNGEE. CDR3 DNA: TGTGCCAGCAGCGTAGTCCCAGGTCCGGTAACTGAAGCTTTCTTT. The encoded protein is CASSVVPGPVTEAFF.

The rearrangement uses TRBV6-6 and TRBJ2-1, with 15 nucleotides matching TRBD2. CDR1 is MNHNY and CDR2 is SVGAGI in the germline V gene (reference sequence). V lost 3 bases, J lost 14 bases, and 5 bases stayed unmatched. The CDR3 has 14 residues. The CDR3 sequence: CASSYGTSGGRKFF. The CDR3 nucleotides are TGTGCCAGCAGTTATGGGACTAGCGGGGGGCGGAAGTTCTTC.

The chain joins TRBV27 to TRBJ1-4, with unresolved D. Germline V gene sequence: CDR1 MNHEY, CDR2 SMNVEV (reference sequence). Trimming took off 5 bases at V and 7 bases at J, with 20 bases between the two ends. The CDR3 consists of 16 residues. DNA for the CDR3: TGTGCCAGCAGTACTTACGAGGCCGCAGGTGGTGAAAAACTGTTTTTT. This gives the protein CASSTYEAAGGEKLFF.

The chain has TRBV7-9 and TRBJ1-1, with D tentatively TRBD1 (6 bases). From germline, CDR1 is SEHNR and CDR2 FQNEAQ (reference sequence). V dropped 6 bases and J dropped 1 base, with 15 bases sitting between them. The CDR3 consists of 15 residues. This CDR3 is CASSLTGMGNTEAFF. In DNA form, the CDR3 reads TGTGCCAGCAGTCTTACAGGGATGGGGAACACTGAAGCTTTCTTT.

The chain couples TRBV12-3 or TRBV12-4 to TRBJ2-6; D may match TRBD1 or TRBD2 (5 bases each). The CDR3 covers 17 residues. V was shortened by 6 bases and J by 0 bases, with 15 bases between the two germline ends. The CDR3 region has the DNA TGTGCCAGCAGCCGGGGACGGAGGACCTCTGGGGCCAACGTCCTGACTTTC. Amino acid sequence: CASSRGRRTSGANVLTF.

The CDR3 DNA reads TGCAGCGTTGAATTTATACAGGCGCTTAGCACAGATACGCAGTATTTT. Translation gives CSVEFIQALSTDTQYF. The chain employs TRBV29-1 and TRBJ2-3; D is perhaps TRBD1 (5 bases). V was clipped by 2 bases and J by 0 bases, with 15 bases between them. Germline CDR1 SQVTM, CDR2 ANQGSEA. This CDR3 has 16 amino acids.

The V gene is TRBV24-1, the J gene TRBJ2-3, with a weak D call TRBD2 (6 bases). The germline V gene encodes CDR1 KGHDR and CDR2 SFDVKD. V lost 5 bases and J lost 4, with 15 bases in between. The CDR3 loop spans 15 amino acids. The CDR3 is CATSGISGTSDTQYF. The DNA for the CDR3 is TGTGCCACCAGTGGGATTAGCGGAACTTCAGATACGCAGTATTTT.

This chain uses TRBV18 with TRBJ1-2, with TRBD1 as a possible D gene (5 bases). Germline CDR1 is KGHSH and CDR2 is LQKENI. Trimming stripped 1 base from V and 6 bases from J, with 15 bases between. This CDR3 spans 15 amino acids. CDR3 amino acids: CASSPQLGVDNGYTF. Written as DNA, the CDR3 is TGTGCCAGCTCACCACAACTAGGGGTGGACAATGGCTACACCTTC.

This clonotype was recorded a few times. The chain carries TRBV20-1 and TRBJ2-5; the D gene is possibly TRBD2 (5 bases). Trimming left V 0 bases short and J 4 bases short, with 15 bases between. This CDR3 has 15 residues. Germline lookup yields CDR1 DFQATT and CDR2 SNEGSKA (reference sequence). The CDR3: CSARDPRRARETQYF. The CDR3 DNA sequence: TGCAGTGCTAGAGACCCCAGGCGGGCGCGAGAGACCCAGTACTTC.

V usage is TRBV11-2 and J usage is TRBJ2-7; 8 bases align to TRBD1. Per the germline V gene, CDR1 is SGHAT and CDR2 is FQNNGV. The CDR3 consists of 15 residues. The ends lost 5 bases at V and 2 bases at J; junction bases unmatched: 8. CDR3 amino acids: CASSPSPGQAYEQYF. The CDR3 nucleotides are TGTGCCAGCAGCCCTTCTCCGGGACAGGCCTACGAGCAGTACTTC.

This clonotype occurred a few times. This sequence joins TRBV3-1 and TRBJ2-7; the D gene could be TRBD1 or TRBD2 (5 bases each). With 1 base removed from V and 4 bases from J, the gap between germline ends came to 14 bases. CDR3 length: 15 amino acids. Germline lookup yields CDR1 LGHDT and CDR2 YNNKEL (reference sequence). This CDR3 reads CASSQGTSWGYEQYF. The CDR3 coding sequence is TGTGCCAGCAGCCAAGGAACTTCCTGGGGGTACGAGCAGTACTTC.

This clonotype occurred once. The chain recombines TRBV18 with TRBJ2-3; TRBD1 matches 9 bases. The CDR3 totals 16 residues. The V segment lost 3 bases and the J segment 5 bases; nucleotides outside the gene matches: 9. Germline CDR1 is KGHSH and CDR2 is LQKENI. The CDR3 DNA is TGTGCCAGCTCACCCCAACAGGGGGCGCGGGAAGATACGCAGTATTTT. Its protein is CASSPQQGAREDTQYF.

This clonotype came up a few times. The DNA of the CDR3 is TGCAGTATAGGGGGCCTGGAGCAGTTCTTC. Its protein is CSIGGLEQFF. The chain links TRBV29-1 to TRBJ2-1; 7 positions agree with TRBD1. The CDR3 is 10 residues long. Germline V lookup: CDR1 SQVTM, CDR2 ANQGSEA.

The chain couples TRBV3-1 to TRBJ2-1; maybe TRBD2 (5 bases). There are 13 residues in the CDR3. CDR1 LGHDT and CDR2 YNNKEL come from the germline V gene (reference sequence). Trimming removed 1 base from V and 13 bases from J, with 14 bases in between. The CDR3 nucleotides are TGTGCCAGCAGCCAAGGATCGCTAGGGAGACAGTTCTTC. It is translated as CASSQGSLGRQFF.

J is TRBJ1-1 and V is TRBV20-1, with no clear D. Germline V gene sequence: CDR1 DFQATT, CDR2 SNEGSKA (reference sequence). The length of the CDR3 is 12 residues. With 5 bases removed from V and 3 bases from J, the gap between germline ends came to 10 bases. CDR3: CSARQRDTEAFF. For the CDR3, the DNA is TGCAGTGCTCGCCAGAGGGACACTGAAGCTTTCTTT.

V and J are TRBV20-1 and TRBJ2-7; D is uncertain. Germline loops: CDR1 DFQATT, CDR2 SNEGSKA (reference sequence). The CDR3 is 17 amino acids. V lost 0 bases to trimming and J lost 2 bases, with 20 bases between them. Written as DNA, the CDR3 is TGCAGTGCTAGAGATCACGGCCGGCGATCCGCAACCTACGAGCAGTACTTC. The encoded protein is CSARDHGRRSATYEQYF.

The genes are TRBV7-9 and TRBJ2-2; D gene uncertain. The CDR3 sequence is 16 residues long. The ends were cut back, 7 bases at V and 0 bases at J, with 15 bases in the middle. Looked up from germline, CDR1 is SEHNR and CDR2 is FQNEAQ (reference sequence). Written as DNA, the CDR3 is TGTGCCAGCATGTTGGTGAGAATTACGAACACCGGGGAGCTGTTTTTT. Its translation is CASMLVRITNTGELFF.

The chain links TRBV4-3 to TRBJ1-5; 8 nucleotides line up with TRBD1. The ends lost 0 bases at V and 4 bases at J; junction bases unmatched: 8. Germline CDR1 and CDR2: LGHNA and YSLEER. CDR3 length equals 17 residues. The CDR3: CASSQDRGQEGNQPQHF. In DNA form, the CDR3 reads TGCGCCAGCAGCCAAGACAGGGGGCAGGAGGGGAATCAGCCCCAGCATTTT.